The entry below gives a single T cell receptor beta chain sequence along with its context. Only a few counts were recorded for this clone. This clone's antigen is unknown. No base quality values were provided; no much bigger clone lies one nucleotide off. The immunoSEQ v3 hsTCRB kit was used to amplify TCR beta CDR3 regions from genomic DNA through bias-controlled multiplex PCR. An Illumina NextSeq 500 was used to sequence the TCR libraries, reaching roughly 2.2 million read pairs at survey level or roughly 5-6.5 million at deep level. Regarding the original processing steps: Clonality was reported by immunoSEQ Analyzer software, which also assigned V, D and J genes and filtered out non-productive sequences. Repertoires of infused TIL and blood were compared using productive Simpson clonality and the Morisita overlap index of productive TRB rearrangements. TCRdb took this table from immuneACCESS and kept in-frame rearrangements with V and J called. Such tables lack part of the clones; where checked against another copy, unresolved V genes explain under half of the gap, and the rest is unexplained. V and J calls and clone size are copied from that table; D and trimming were computed from the DNA. This sample is represented by 45,000 to 50,000 clones; 60% to 85% of them were singletons. Roughly 6% of the sample goes to the ten largest clones.

The data are from a study of TIL therapy for anti-PD-1-resistant metastatic lung cancer (dated by TCRdb to 2020 to 2023). A note on the overall study: Enrolled patients had a median age of approximately 49 years (range about 38-80) and a median tumor PD-L1 proportion score of 6%. T cell receptor beta sequencing of tumor and peripheral blood served to follow clonotypes across the tumor, the expanded TIL product, and serial blood samples. A median non-synonymous tumor mutation burden of around 1.5 mutations per megabase was determined across the cohort by whole-exome sequencing. Most of the cohort had lung adenocarcinoma, including several EGFR-mutant tumors and two ALK-rearranged tumors, and half of the patients were either current or former smokers. Overall results and qualifications from the work: The study protocol defined all tumor marker inferences as exploratory. Because the cohort was highly selected, with more treatment-naive, never-smoker and oncogene-addicted patients than is typical, generalizability is limited. Higher clonality and lower diversity were observed in expanded TIL cultures than in baseline intratumoral T cells (median clonality around 5.9% vs 31%, p < 0.0001). TIL culture showed high clonal turnover, with many enriched product clones undetected in the baseline tumor, suggesting clonal contraction rather than faithful expansion.

Trimmed from V: 6 bases; trimmed from J: 3 bases; junction bases lacking a gene match: 8. The CDR1 and CDR2 encoded by the germline V gene are MNHEY and SVGAGI. From cysteine to phenylalanine, the CDR3 is 14 amino acids long. CDR3 DNA only is kept here, 42 bases in frame from base 1. The time point label of this sample denotes: pre-treatment sample, taken before nivolumab and TIL therapy. The baseline tumor samples, taken from the same resection that was used to grow TIL, were excised metastases, most often pleural nodules or supraclavicular lymph nodes. Tumors were harvested prior to any PD-1/PD-L1 blockade, after which nivolumab was administered to patients, and lymphodepletion, expanded TIL infusion and IL-2 were given to patients who progressed. Between late 2017 and January 2020, a dual-center phase I trial enrolled adults who had stage 4 NSCLC. Samples were obtained from a single-arm, open-label phase I trial in which tumor-infiltrating lymphocyte therapy with nivolumab was evaluated in advanced non-small cell lung cancer. Parts of each resected tumor were snap-frozen in liquid nitrogen and kept at -80 degrees C. Tumor regions of interest were selected on H&E sections by laser-capture macrodissection, were pulverized into roughly 16 mg aliquots, and were extracted with Qiagen Allprep kits.

The TCR originated in a person aged 25-85 years with non-small cell lung cancer. The sequence joins TRBV6-5 to TRBJ2-7; 7 middle bases align to TRBD1. The specimen was tumor tissue, collected at baseline. The DNA sequence is given as TGTGCCAGCAGCTTCCGTACAGGGGACTACGAGCAGTACTTC. Its protein product is CASSFRTGDYEQYF.